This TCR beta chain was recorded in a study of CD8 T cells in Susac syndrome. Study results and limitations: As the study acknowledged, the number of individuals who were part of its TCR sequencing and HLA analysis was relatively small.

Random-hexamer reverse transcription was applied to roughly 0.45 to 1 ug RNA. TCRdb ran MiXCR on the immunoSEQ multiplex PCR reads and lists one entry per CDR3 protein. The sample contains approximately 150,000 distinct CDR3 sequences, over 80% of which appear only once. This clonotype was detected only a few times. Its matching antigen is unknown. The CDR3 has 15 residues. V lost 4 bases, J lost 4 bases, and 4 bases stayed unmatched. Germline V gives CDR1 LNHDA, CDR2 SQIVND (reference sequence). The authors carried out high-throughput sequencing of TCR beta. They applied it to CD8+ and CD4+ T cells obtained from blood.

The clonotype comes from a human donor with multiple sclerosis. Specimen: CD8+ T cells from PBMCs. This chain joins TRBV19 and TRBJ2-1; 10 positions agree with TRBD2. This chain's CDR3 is CASSTGLAAYNEQFF. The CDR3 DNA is TGTGCCAGTAGTACAGGACTAGCGGCGTACAATGAGCAGTTCTTC.